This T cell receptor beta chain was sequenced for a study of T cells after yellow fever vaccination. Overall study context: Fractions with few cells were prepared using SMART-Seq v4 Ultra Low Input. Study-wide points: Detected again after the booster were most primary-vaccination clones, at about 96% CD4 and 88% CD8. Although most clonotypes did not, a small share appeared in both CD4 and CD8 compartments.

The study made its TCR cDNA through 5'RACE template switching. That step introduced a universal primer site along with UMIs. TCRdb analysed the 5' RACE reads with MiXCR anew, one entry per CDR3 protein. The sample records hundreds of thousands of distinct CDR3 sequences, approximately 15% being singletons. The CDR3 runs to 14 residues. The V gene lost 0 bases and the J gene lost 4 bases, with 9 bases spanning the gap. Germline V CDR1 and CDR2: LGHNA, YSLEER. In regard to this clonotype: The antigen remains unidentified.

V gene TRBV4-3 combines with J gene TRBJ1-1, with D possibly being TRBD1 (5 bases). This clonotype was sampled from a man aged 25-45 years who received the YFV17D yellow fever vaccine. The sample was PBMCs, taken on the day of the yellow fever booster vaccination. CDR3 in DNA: TGCGCCAGCAGCCAAGACAGGGCGGCCACTGAAGCTTTCTTT. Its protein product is CASSQDRAATEAFF.